The TCR beta chain under discussion was sequenced for a study of CD4 T cells in relation to SARS-CoV-2 and coronaviruses (dated by TCRdb to 2020 to 2022). Background for the entire study: A median age of about 36 years, with a range of about 21 to 80 years, was recorded for the full convalescent cohort of approximately 12 patients. At the level of individual TCR clonotypes, the study measured memory CD4+ T cell crossreactivity between SARS-CoV-2 spike protein and common cold coronavirus spike proteins. The Adaptive Biotechnologies TCR-sequencing kit was used to sequence samples from three pre-COVID donors and the naive versus memory experiments, whereas other data were Illumina-based. The approximately 12 convalescent patients included 8 males and 4 females; two subjects were Hispanic. A different, Illumina-based TCR-beta assay was used to sequence expansion assays from other donors in the study. HLA restriction was mapped for shared crossreactive spike epitopes using patient-derived lymphoblastoid cell lines.

Uncultured naive and memory CD4+ T cell DNA received deep-resolution immunoSEQ TCR-beta sequencing. Concerning the study's data processing: During preprocessing, nonproductive sequences were removed, as were CDR3s that did not start with C, did not end with F or W, or were shorter than 7 amino acids. Cultured and uncultured naive and memory CD4+ repertoires were searched for previously identified spike- and CEF-reactive CDR3s. After three terminal residues were trimmed from each end, CDR3 homology was quantified as pairwise Levenshtein distance using the stringdist R package. In its TCRdb copy, this immuneACCESS table keeps in-frame sequences only and misses some clones. Where compared with another copy, unresolved V genes explain less than half of these, and the others have no known cause. Clone size and V and J calls were adopted from that table, with D and trimming inferred from the DNA. The sample table contains around 54,000 clones; only one count was recorded for 92% of them. The ten most abundant clones make up around 0.43% of the sample.

As for this clone: Its cognate antigen has yet to be identified. Per-base quality was not reported, and no clone a single base away is much larger than it.

Naive and memory CD4+ T cells were separated from cryopreserved PBMCs by first enriching for CD4 and then performing EasySep naive CD4+ T cell enrichment. Ficoll-Paque PLUS gradient centrifugation was used to isolate PBMCs from leukapheresis product or whole blood. The PBMCs went either fresh into the expansion assay or into cryopreservation at -140 degrees C. The QIAamp Micro DNA Kit was used to extract genomic DNA from the CD4+ T cells. Beyond this particular receptor, the publication reports: Since the crossreactivity analysis centred on spike protein, crossreactivity against other viral proteins was not assessed. In roughly 65% of donors, memory CD4+ clonotypes turned up that crossrecognized SARS-CoV-2 and at least one common cold coronavirus spike. Pre-pandemic and post-infection samples were not both contributed by any donor, so tracing of the source of pre-existing responses was limited. Significantly weaker SARS-CoV-2-driven expansion was shown by crossreactive clones than by monoreactive clones, consistent with antigenic imprinting. Naive versus memory sequencing indicated that memory recall responses, rather than primary responses primed during culture, are detected by the assay. The study was limited by small numbers of patients and tested TCRs.

Counted from cysteine to phenylalanine, this CDR3 has 18 amino acids. Here the CDR3 DNA is all that survives: 54 bases in frame from base 1. Ends trimmed: V by 6 bases, J by 4 bases; bases unmatched to a gene: 11. The germline V gene sets CDR1 to SNHLY and CDR2 to FYNNEI. The sequence derives from an adult with COVID-19. The chain uses TRBV2 and TRBJ2-2; 13 bases in between match TRBD2. The sequenced sample consisted of naive CD4+ T cells from PBMCs. The cell subset or site label for this specimen denotes: naive CD4+ T cells isolated by negative enrichment. The base sequence is TGTGCCAGCAGGGATACTAGCGGGAGGGCCTCGGGCACCGGGGAGCTGTTTTTT. Its coded protein is CASRDTSGRASGTGELFF. The CDR3 plus the reference TRBV2 and TRBJ2-2 genes for the other parts give the full variable domain: EPEVTQTPSHQVTQMGQEVILRCVPISNHLYFYWYRQILGQKVEFLVSFYNNEISEKSEIFDDQFSVERPDGSNFTLKIRSTKLEDSAMYFCASRDTSGRASGTGELFFGEGSRLTVL.